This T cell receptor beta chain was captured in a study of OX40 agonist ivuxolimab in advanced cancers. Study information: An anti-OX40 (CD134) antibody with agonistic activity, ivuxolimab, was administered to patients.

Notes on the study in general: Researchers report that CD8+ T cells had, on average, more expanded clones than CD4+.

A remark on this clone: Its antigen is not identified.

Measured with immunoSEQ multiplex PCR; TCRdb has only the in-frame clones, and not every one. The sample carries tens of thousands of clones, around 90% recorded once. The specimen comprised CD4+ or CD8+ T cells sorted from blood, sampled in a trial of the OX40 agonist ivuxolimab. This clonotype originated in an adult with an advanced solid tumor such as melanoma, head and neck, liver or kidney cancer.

In nucleotides, the CDR3 is TGTGCCATCAGTGAGCCCCGGGACTATGACAGGGGTGAGCAGTTCTTC. Protein: CAISEPRDYDRGEQFF. The rearrangement uses TRBV10-3 and TRBJ2-1, with a weak D call TRBD1 (8 bases). V was shortened by 2 bases and J by 9 bases, with 20 bases between the two germline ends. Per germline, CDR1 ENHRY and CDR2 SYGVKD. The CDR3 length is 16 residues.